The T cell receptor beta chain under discussion was sequenced for a study of graft-versus-host responses after intestinal transplantation. Study-wide background: Recipients were given multivisceral, liver-intestinal, or isolated intestinal transplants.

Study conclusions and caveats: Detected in recipient marrow were GvH clones, some of which were first observed in ileum or blood. Graft-donor T cell macrochimerism coincided with high graft-versus-host to host-versus-graft clonal ratios in allografts.

Points on this clone: Its antigen is unidentified.

Produced via immunoSEQ multiplex PCR; TCRdb's table is partial and in-frame only. The data show more than 50,000 clones, with about nine tenths seen just once and 1.5% to 2% held by the top ten. The CDR3 consists of 12 residues. Germline CDR1 and CDR2: SGHRS and YFSETQ. The V and J ends lost 4 bases and 6 bases respectively, with 10 bases between them. The graft tissue was processed, and this released both intraepithelial and lamina propria lymphocytes. The chain has TRBV5-1 and TRBJ1-2; D is unresolved. This sequence originates from a human patient who received an intestinal transplant, so some T cells may come from the graft donor. The sequencing here drew on ileum tissue, taken roughly 54 weeks after transplant. The CDR3, as DNA: TGCGCCAGCAGCCCGGATGGGGATGGCTACACCTTC. Protein: CASSPDGDGYTF. Supplemented by reference TRBV5-1 and TRBJ1-2, the full variable domain reads KAGVTQTPRYLIKTRGQQVTLSCSPISGHRSVSWYQQTPGQGLQFLFEYFSETQRNKGNFPGRFSGRQFSNSRSEMNVSTLELGDSALYLCASSPDGDGYTFGSGTRLTVV.